These 7 T cell receptor beta chains share one sample of origin, sequenced in a study of metastatic and nonmetastatic thyroid tumors. Patients had received no treatment of any kind before thyroid surgery. TCRdb re-called clones from the PCR reads using MiXCR. The sample holds tens of thousands of clones, 25% seen once. The sample taken for sequencing was blood. These receptors all come from a female donor with papillary thyroid cancer or a benign thyroid nodule (not recorded which). Some clones in this sample may be carry-over from other donors' samples.

In this sample, this clone turned up many times. The chain links TRBV14 to TRBJ2-3; either TRBD1 or TRBD2 may supply D (5 bases each). CDR1 and CDR2 from the germline V gene are SGHDN and FVKESK. This CDR3 has 13 amino acids. Trimming took off 1 base at V and 6 bases at J, with 8 bases between the two ends. DNA of the CDR3: TGTGCCAGCAGCCAAGCAGGGAGCGATACGCAGTATTTT. It specifies CASSQAGSDTQYF.

Many counts were recorded for this clone. The chain is built from TRBV5-1 and TRBJ2-7; D gene ambiguous. This CDR3 is built from 15 residues. V was shortened by 4 bases and J by 3 bases, with 17 bases between the two germline ends. Germline CDR1 reads SGHRS; CDR2 reads YFSETQ. CDR3 region: CASSAGASAYYEQYF. The CDR3 nucleotides read TGCGCCAGCAGCGCCGGTGCCAGCGCCTACTACGAGCAGTACTTC.

This clone was detected many times. V and J are TRBV20-1 and TRBJ2-5; 7 bases are shared with TRBD2. Trimming cost V 5 bases and J 2 bases; bases outside gene matches: 5. The length of the CDR3 is 13 residues. The V gene's germline CDR1 is DFQATT and CDR2 SNEGSKA (reference sequence). The CDR3 is CSAGWEGQETQYF. DNA for the CDR3: TGCAGTGCTGGCTGGGAGGGTCAAGAGACCCAGTACTTC.

This clone ranks as medium-sized. At one boundary the junction diverges from the germline segment, which might be a read error. The CDR3: CASRTSGRAGLDF. For the CDR3, the DNA is TGTGCCAGCAGAACTAGCGGGAGGGCCGGGTTGGACTTC. This chain joins TRBV6-2 or TRBV6-3 and TRBJ2-7, with 13 bases lining up with TRBD2. There are 13 residues in the CDR3. Germline-derived CDR1 and CDR2 are MNHEY and SVGEGT.

This clone came up once. V and J are TRBV4-1 and TRBJ2-7; no definite D call. The V end lost 1 base, the J end lost 2 bases, and 6 bases lay between the germline ends. CDR3 length: 13 residues. CDR1 is MGHRA, CDR2 YSYEKL, per germline. The CDR3 sequence: CASSQGQTYEQYF. CDR3 coding DNA: TGCGCCAGCAGCCAAGGACAAACCTACGAGCAGTACTTC.

This clone is classed as medium-sized. The chain recombines TRBV10-1 with TRBJ1-1, with 7 bases fitting TRBD1. Trimming cost V 3 bases and J 5 bases; bases outside gene matches: 9. Germline loops: CDR1 WNHNN, CDR2 SYGVQD (reference sequence). The CDR3 length is 15 residues. CDR3 amino acids: CASSDLRGGLTEAFF. The CDR3 DNA reads TGCGCCAGCAGTGACCTCAGGGGGGGCTTGACTGAAGCTTTCTTT.

This clone came up many times. The genes are TRBV4-3 and TRBJ1-4; TRBD1 matches at 7 bases. The germline gives CDR1 LGHNA, CDR2 YSLEER. J was trimmed by 8 bases and V by 0 bases; bases with no gene match: 12. The length of the CDR3 is 17 residues. The CDR3 loop reads CASSQDARGGAQEKLFF. As DNA, the CDR3 is TGCGCCAGCAGCCAAGACGCCAGGGGGGGGGCGCAGGAAAAACTGTTTTTT.